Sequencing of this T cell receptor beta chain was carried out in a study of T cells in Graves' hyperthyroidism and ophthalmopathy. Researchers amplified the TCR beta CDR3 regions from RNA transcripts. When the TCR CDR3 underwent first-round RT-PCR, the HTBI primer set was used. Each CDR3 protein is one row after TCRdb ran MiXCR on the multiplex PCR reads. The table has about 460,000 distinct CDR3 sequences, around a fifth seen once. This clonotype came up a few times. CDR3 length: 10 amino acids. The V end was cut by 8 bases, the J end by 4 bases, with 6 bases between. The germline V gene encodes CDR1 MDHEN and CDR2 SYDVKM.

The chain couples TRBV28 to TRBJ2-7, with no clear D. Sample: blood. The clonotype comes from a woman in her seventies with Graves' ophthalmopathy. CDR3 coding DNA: TGTGCCAGCGCCCTTTACGAGCAGTACTTC. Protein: CASALYEQYF.